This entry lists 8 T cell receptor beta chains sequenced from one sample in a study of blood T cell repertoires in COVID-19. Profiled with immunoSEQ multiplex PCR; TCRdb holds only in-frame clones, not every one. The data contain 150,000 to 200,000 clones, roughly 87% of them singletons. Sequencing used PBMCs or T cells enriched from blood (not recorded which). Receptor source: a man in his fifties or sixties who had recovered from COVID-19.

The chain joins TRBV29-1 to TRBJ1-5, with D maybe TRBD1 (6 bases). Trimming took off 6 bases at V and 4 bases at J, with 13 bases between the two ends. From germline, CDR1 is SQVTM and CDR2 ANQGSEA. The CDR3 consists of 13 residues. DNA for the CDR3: TGCAGCGTCCGGGACAATATTAATCAGCCCCAGCATTTT. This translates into CSVRDNINQPQHF.

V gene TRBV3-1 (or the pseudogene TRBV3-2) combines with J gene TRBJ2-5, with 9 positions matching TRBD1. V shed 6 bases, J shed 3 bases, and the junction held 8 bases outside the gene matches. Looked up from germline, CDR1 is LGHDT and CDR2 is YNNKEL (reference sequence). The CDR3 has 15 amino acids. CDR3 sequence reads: CASRMTGGAEETQYF. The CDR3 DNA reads TGTGCCAGCAGAATGACAGGGGGGGCGGAAGAGACCCAGTACTTC.

CDR3 residues: CASRTNQETQYF. The CDR3 DNA sequence: TGTGCCAGCAGGACTAACCAAGAGACCCAGTACTTC. The chain has TRBV2 and TRBJ2-5, with D maybe TRBD2 (5 bases). The V gene lost 6 bases and the J gene lost 0 bases, with 5 bases spanning the gap. This CDR3 region has 12 residues. Germline CDR1 SNHLY, CDR2 FYNNEI.

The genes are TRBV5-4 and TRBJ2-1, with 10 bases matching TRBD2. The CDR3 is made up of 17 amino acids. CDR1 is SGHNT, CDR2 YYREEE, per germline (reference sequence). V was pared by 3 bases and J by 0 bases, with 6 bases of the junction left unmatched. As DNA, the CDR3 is TGTGCCAGCAGCTCACCCCAGCGGGGGGGCTCCTACAATGAGCAGTTCTTC. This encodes CASSSPQRGGSYNEQFF. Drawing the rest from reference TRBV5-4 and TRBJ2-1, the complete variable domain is ETGVTQSPTHLIKTRGQQVTLRCSSQSGHNTVSWYQQALGQGPQFIFQYYREEENGRGNFPPRFSGLQFPNYSSELNVNALELDDSALYLCASSSPQRGGSYNEQFFGPGTRLTVL.

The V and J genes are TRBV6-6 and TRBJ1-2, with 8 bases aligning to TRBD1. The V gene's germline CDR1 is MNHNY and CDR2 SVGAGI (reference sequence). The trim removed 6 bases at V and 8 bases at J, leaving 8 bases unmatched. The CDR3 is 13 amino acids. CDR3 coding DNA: TGTGCCAGCAGCCAGGACAGGGTAGGAGGCTACACCTTC. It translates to CASSQDRVGGYTF.

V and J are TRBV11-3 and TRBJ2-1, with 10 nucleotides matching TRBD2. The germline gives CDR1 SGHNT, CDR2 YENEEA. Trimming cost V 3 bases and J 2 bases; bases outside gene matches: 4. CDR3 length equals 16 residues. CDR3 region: CASSFSGGAAYNEQFF. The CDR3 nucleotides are TGTGCCAGCAGCTTCAGCGGGGGGGCGGCCTACAATGAGCAGTTCTTC.

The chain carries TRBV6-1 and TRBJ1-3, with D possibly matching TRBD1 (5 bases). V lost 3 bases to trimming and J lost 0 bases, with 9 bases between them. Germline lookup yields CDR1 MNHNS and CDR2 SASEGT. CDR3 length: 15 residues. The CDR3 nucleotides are TGTGCCAGCAGTGAGGACATCGGCTCTGGAAACACCATATATTTT. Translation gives CASSEDIGSGNTIYF.

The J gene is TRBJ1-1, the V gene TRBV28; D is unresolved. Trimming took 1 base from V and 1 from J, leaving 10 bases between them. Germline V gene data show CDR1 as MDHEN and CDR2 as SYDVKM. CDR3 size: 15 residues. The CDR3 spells CASSLLTRSNTEAFF. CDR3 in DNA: TGTGCCAGCAGTTTATTGACTAGGTCGAACACTGAAGCTTTCTTT.